Presented here are 27 T cell receptor beta chains from one specimen sequenced in a study of CD8 T cell repertoires and HIV-1 epitope variants. The protocol was immunoSEQ multiplex PCR, while the TCRdb copy is restricted to in-frame clones and leaves out a portion. The table records more than 85,000 clones, roughly four fifths of them present only once. The sequenced material came from uncultured baseline CD8+ T cells from peripheral blood mononuclear cells (PBMCs). The receptor source for this set is a male donor with HIV.

V gene TRBV4-1 combines with J gene TRBJ2-1; 8 bases align to TRBD2. The V segment lost 0 bases and the J segment 14 bases; nucleotides outside the gene matches: 9. This CDR3 is 14 amino acids long. Germline CDR1 reads MGHRA; CDR2 reads YSYEKL. The CDR3 is CASSQDGREAGEFF. The DNA of the CDR3 is TGCGCCAGCAGCCAAGATGGGCGGGAGGCCGGGGAGTTCTTC.

This chain joins TRBV19 and TRBJ2-3; 12 bases align to TRBD2. Germline lookup yields CDR1 LNHDA and CDR2 SQIVND (reference sequence). V lost 3 bases and J lost 5; bases outside the gene matches: 9. This CDR3 is built from 17 residues. The CDR3: CASSIRPSGREGDTQYF. The CDR3 bases are TGTGCCAGTAGTATTAGGCCTAGCGGGAGGGAAGGAGATACGCAGTATTTT.

The chain uses TRBV5-5 and TRBJ2-5; TRBD2 agrees at 11 bases. The CDR3 is 17 residues long. Trimming cost V 4 bases and J 1 base; bases outside gene matches: 9. CDR1 is SGHKS, CDR2 YYEKEE, per germline (reference sequence). The CDR3 here is CASSRELAGGSQETQYF. The CDR3 DNA is TGTGCCAGCAGCCGTGAGCTAGCGGGAGGATCCCAAGAGACCCAGTACTTC.

The rearrangement uses TRBV9 and TRBJ1-5; D perhaps matches TRBD1 (6 bases). The CDR3 contains 14 residues. V lost 3 bases and J lost 2, with 9 bases in between. CDR1 and CDR2 (germline): SGDLS, YYNGEE. The CDR3 bases are TGTGCCAGCAGCGCCCGACAGGGCAATCAGCCCCAGCATTTT. It codes for CASSARQGNQPQHF.

This clone was observed a single time. The chain links TRBV21-1 to TRBJ2-5; no check of the table's D call, TRBD1, against the DNA was made. TRBV21-1 is a listed pseudogene. The CDR3 covers 15 residues. The CDR3 coding sequence is TGTGCCAGCAGCAAAAGGGGAACAGGACAAGAGACCCAGTACTTC. Translating it yields CASSKRGTGQETQYF.

V is TRBV4-3 and J is TRBJ1-6; possibly TRBD1 for D (5 bases). From germline, CDR1 is LGHNA and CDR2 YSLEER. The V end was cut by 3 bases, the J end by 8 bases, with 17 bases between. The CDR3 contains 16 residues. CDR3 residues: CASSQDPRATYSPLHF. Here the CDR3 DNA reads TGCGCCAGCAGCCAGGACCCCAGGGCTACCTATTCACCCCTCCACTTT.

The J gene is TRBJ1-1, the V gene TRBV28; the D is unclear. From germline, CDR1 is MDHEN and CDR2 SYDVKM. V lost 2 bases and J lost 1, with 8 bases in between. The CDR3 contains 14 residues. This CDR3 reads CASSLMEGNTEAFF. In nucleotides, the CDR3 is TGTGCCAGCAGTTTAATGGAGGGGAACACTGAAGCTTTCTTT.

In nucleotides, the CDR3 is TGCGCCAGCAGCCCGGGACAGACATATGAAAAACTGTTTTTT. Translating it yields CASSPGQTYEKLFF. The chain uses TRBV5-1 and TRBJ1-4, with 7 nucleotides matching TRBD1. The V segment lost 4 bases and the J segment 6 bases; nucleotides outside the gene matches: 6. Germline assignment: CDR1 SGHRS and CDR2 YFSETQ. The CDR3 has 14 amino acids.

This clone has a handful of counts. The chain combines TRBV7-9 with TRBJ2-1, with D possibly matching TRBD2 (5 bases). The V end was cut by 2 bases, the J end by 5 bases, with 16 bases between. CDR3 size: 16 residues. Germline V CDR1 and CDR2: SEHNR, FQNEAQ (reference sequence). The CDR3 loop is CASSLMASSLHNEQFF. CDR3 bases: TGTGCCAGCAGCTTAATGGCTAGCTCGCTTCACAATGAGCAGTTCTTC.

This clone showed up just a few times. The chain carries TRBV5-5 and TRBJ2-7; D is perhaps TRBD1 or TRBD2 (7 bases each). The length of the CDR3 is 16 residues. Trimming cost V 4 bases and J 5 bases, with 22 bases left between them. Germline V CDR1 and CDR2: SGHKS, YYEKEE (reference sequence). The CDR3 bases are TGTGCCAGCAGCCCGATGACAGGGAGGGCAGTGGACGAGCAGTACTTC. Protein product: CASSPMTGRAVDEQYF.

This clone was seen ten or more times. The rearrangement joins TRBV2 to TRBJ2-2; 13 nucleotides match TRBD2. This CDR3 is 15 amino acids long. Germline CDR1 is SNHLY and CDR2 is FYNNEI. V lost 6 bases, J lost 6 bases, and 4 bases stayed unmatched. CDR3 sequence reads: CASRGTSGVSGELFF. The DNA of the CDR3 is TGTGCCAGCAGAGGGACTAGCGGGGTATCCGGGGAGCTGTTTTTT.

The chain recombines TRBV4-1 with TRBJ2-7; 7 bases map to TRBD2. This CDR3 region has 15 residues. V was pared by 1 base and J by 4 bases, with 7 bases of the junction left unmatched. The V gene's germline CDR1 is MGHRA and CDR2 YSYEKL. Here the CDR3 DNA reads TGCGCCAGCAGCCAAGCGCAGGGCGGGAGTTACGAGCAGTACTTC. Protein sequence: CASSQAQGGSYEQYF.

This chain links TRBV7-7 with TRBJ1-1, with unresolved D. The CDR3 runs to 13 residues. Germline CDR1 SSHAT, CDR2 FNYEAQ (reference sequence). Trimming pared 2 bases from V and 0 bases from J, leaving 4 bases between. The CDR3 sequence: CASSLSVNTEAFF. In DNA, the CDR3 is TGTGCCAGCAGCTTATCAGTGAACACTGAAGCTTTCTTT.

About this clone itself: The same CDR3 also results from other DNA sequences found in this sample. The chain carries TRBV19 and TRBJ2-7; TRBD1 might be the D (6 bases). This CDR3 comprises 13 residues. Germline CDR1 reads LNHDA; CDR2 reads SQIVND (reference sequence). Trimming pared 5 bases from V and 3 bases from J, leaving 11 bases between. As DNA, the CDR3 is TGTGCCAGTAGTGTCGGGACAAACTACGAGCAGTACTTC. Its translation: CASSVGTNYEQYF.

The chain couples TRBV28 to TRBJ2-1, with TRBD2 matching 12 bases. The junction had 1 base not matched to a gene; V was cut back by 2 bases and J by 5 bases. The CDR3 runs 15 residues. Germline V lookup: CDR1 MDHEN, CDR2 SYDVKM. The CDR3 sequence: CASSLRLAGDNEQFF. The CDR3 DNA is TGTGCCAGCAGTTTAAGACTAGCGGGGGACAATGAGCAGTTCTTC.

The gene calls are TRBV28 and TRBJ1-3, with 7 bases fitting TRBD1. J lost 4 bases, V lost 5 bases, and 8 bases had no gene match. The length of the CDR3 is 15 residues. Germline CDR1 is MDHEN and CDR2 is SYDVKM. The CDR3 sequence: CASSPRQGYGNTIYF. CDR3 sequence (DNA): TGTGCCAGCAGTCCACGACAGGGCTACGGAAACACCATATATTTT.

The CDR3 coding sequence is TGTGCCAGCAGCTTAAGCTCTCCGGGCGAGCAGTACTTC. Translation: CASSLSSPGEQYF. This chain uses TRBV7-6 with TRBJ2-7, with unresolved D. V dropped 2 bases and J dropped 6 bases, with 11 bases sitting between them. This CDR3 has 13 amino acids. Germline V gives CDR1 SGHVS, CDR2 FNYEAQ.

V gene TRBV11-2 combines with J gene TRBJ1-2; TRBD1 aligns across 12 bases. Germline V lookup: CDR1 SGHAT, CDR2 FQNNGV. CDR3 length: 14 amino acids. Trimming took 5 bases from V and 2 from J; bases not matched to a gene: 0. CDR3 in amino acids: CASSGTGGNYGYTF. CDR3 sequence (DNA): TGTGCCAGCAGCGGGACAGGGGGCAACTATGGCTACACCTTC.

The chain recombines TRBV28 with TRBJ2-5; D might be TRBD1 (6 bases). Germline V lookup: CDR1 MDHEN, CDR2 SYDVKM. This CDR3 has 15 residues. V shed 5 bases and J shed 3 bases, with 16 bases lying between them. CDR3 in amino acids: CASSNPRAGEETQYF. In DNA form, the CDR3 reads TGTGCCAGCAGTAACCCCCGGGCAGGGGAAGAGACCCAGTACTTC.

This clone was counted once. The rearrangement joins TRBV11-1 to TRBJ2-7; D uncertain. The CDR3 extends over 14 amino acids. V gave up 2 bases and J gave up 2 bases, with 10 bases separating them. Germline loops: CDR1 SGHAT, CDR2 FQDESV (reference sequence). CDR3 in amino acids: CASSLTQVAYEQYF. The CDR3 DNA reads as TGTGCCAGCAGCTTAACCCAGGTCGCCTACGAGCAGTACTTC. The full variable domain, completed using reference TRBV11-1 and TRBJ2-7, is EAEVAQSPRYKITEKSQAVAFWCDPISGHATLYWYRQILGQGPELLVQFQDESVVDDSQLPKDRFSAERLKGVDSTLKIQPAELGDSAMYLCASSLTQVAYEQYFGPGTRLTVT.

The chain is built from TRBV10-3 and TRBJ2-7; 8 bases agree with TRBD1. CDR1 and CDR2 (germline): ENHRY, SYGVKD. The CDR3 contains 12 residues. With V trimmed by 10 bases and J by 1 base, 3 bases remained unmatched. CDR3 loop: CATQGASYEQYF. The CDR3, as DNA: TGTGCCACCCAGGGGGCATCCTACGAGCAGTACTTC.

This clone showed up just a few times. This rearrangement joins TRBV28 to TRBJ1-5; unclear D gene. V lost 4 bases, J lost 5 bases, and 3 bases lay in between. Germline-derived CDR1 and CDR2 are MDHEN and SYDVKM. CDR3 length: 11 residues. As DNA, the CDR3 is TGTGCCAGCAGTTCTTATCAGCCCCAGCATTTT. Protein product: CASSSYQPQHF.

The CDR3 spells CASSEGARGVLLLWGNTIYF. In DNA form, the CDR3 reads TGTGCCAGCAGTGAAGGGGCTCGGGGGGTCCTGCTCCTCTGGGGAAACACCATATATTTT. The chain links TRBV6-1 to TRBJ1-3, with D possibly matching TRBD1 (5 bases). V dropped 1 base and J dropped 4 bases, with 26 bases sitting between them. This CDR3 has 20 residues. Germline V gives CDR1 MNHNS, CDR2 SASEGT.

The gene calls are TRBV13 and TRBJ2-1; D unclear. Trimming removed 4 bases from V and 7 bases from J, with 20 bases in between. Germline lookup yields CDR1 PRHDT and CDR2 FYEKMQ (reference sequence). The CDR3 has 16 amino acids. The CDR3 protein is CASSSFTAYIGNEQFF. Written as DNA, the CDR3 is TGTGCCAGCAGCTCGTTTACGGCGTACATAGGGAATGAGCAGTTCTTC.

This clone was recorded once. V usage is TRBV11-1 and J usage is TRBJ2-1, with 7 bases lining up with TRBD2. Germline CDR1 and CDR2: SGHAT and FQDESV (reference sequence). The ends lost 2 bases at V and 15 bases at J; junction bases unmatched: 10. CDR3 length: 13 amino acids. In DNA, the CDR3 is TGTGCCAGCAGCTTACATTCGGCGGGAGTCGCGTTCTTC. Encoded protein: CASSLHSAGVAFF.

The chain links TRBV6-6 to TRBJ2-5, with a possible D match to TRBD1 (6 bases). V was pared by 8 bases and J by 1 base, with 11 bases between. The CDR3 has 13 amino acids. In germline, CDR1 is MNHNY, CDR2 SVGAGI (reference sequence). CDR3 sequence reads: CASSPGAQETQYF. The CDR3 region has the DNA TGTGCCAGCTCCCCAGGGGCCCAAGAGACCCAGTACTTC.

The genes are TRBV5-4 and TRBJ1-5; 9 nucleotides agree with TRBD1. The V gene end was trimmed by 5 bases and the J gene end by 7 bases; junction bases not matched to a gene: 7. This CDR3 region has 14 residues. Germline V gene lookup returns CDR1 SGHNT and CDR2 YYREEE (reference sequence). The chain's CDR3 is CASRIQGAGQPQHF. DNA for the CDR3: TGTGCCAGCAGGATACAGGGGGCAGGCCAGCCCCAGCATTTT.